This note documents a single T cell receptor beta chain sequence. This clonotype occurred a few times. What this receptor recognizes is not known. Qualities for individual bases were not recorded, and no much larger clone is one base off. Library prep was done by PCR. TCRdb names Illumina HiSeq 2500 as the instrument used. To reduce PCR and sequencing biases, unique molecular identifiers were built into the TCR beta cDNA libraries. Roughly 500,000 cDNA molecules were obtained for every 1 to 10 million input T cells, so each molecule roughly corresponded to one T cell. The patient libraries were prepared and sequenced with the same protocol used for the earlier healthy control dataset. Samples belonging to the same batch were prepared together, multiplexed and sequenced on a shared HiSeq lane. As for how the authors treated the data: Raw barcoded reads were processed with MIGEC, discarding single-read molecular identifier groups before consensus assembly and CDR3 extraction. VDJtools was used for post-analysis of the clonotype tables, with diversity normalized by down-sampling every dataset to the smallest sample size. Repertoire overlap clustering matched CDR3 amino acid but not nucleotide sequences to correct batch-related cross-sample contamination. The public reads were reprocessed in TCRdb via fastp at Q25 and MiXCR, keeping in-frame beta chains. Records with the same CDR3 protein are collapsed into one entry carrying the most frequent genes and DNA. Clone size and V and J calls follow TCRdb, not the original study. The sample profile shows hundreds of thousands of distinct CDR3 sequences; roughly 46% of them were found once. 9% to 13% of the sample is in the top ten clones.

The record originates from a study of post-analysis software for immune sequencing data (dated by TCRdb to about 2015). Study-wide context: The recorded disease courses included relapsing-remitting, secondary progressive and progressive-relapsing multiple sclerosis, and some patients had no subtype annotation. A subset of samples was prepared in parallel using single-end sample barcoding, then pooled and co-amplified after Illumina adapter ligation. The patient repertoires were set against ten to eleven previously published healthy control repertoires from donors whose ages ranged from roughly 6 to 26 years.

To demonstrate the VDJtools post-analysis software, TCR beta repertoires were profiled from the peripheral blood of about 14 young patients with multiple sclerosis. Multiple sclerosis patients were children and adolescents aged roughly 6 to 17 years. General conclusions and limits of the study: Normalized Chao1 diversity was significantly lower in multiple sclerosis patients than controls, suggesting substantial peripheral T-cell clonal expansion. The control group was slightly older than the multiple sclerosis patient group. Direct clustering with F measure showed strong co-clustering of samples prepared in the same batch, prompting a batch-effect correction. Significantly higher frequencies in patients than in controls were found for roughly 5 TRBV segments, including TRBV5-6, TRBV5-1 and TRBV20-1.

The CDR3 starts with the cysteine, ends with the phenylalanine, and has 12 residues. The CDR3 DNA has 36 bases and is translated from base 1. Sequences DFQATT (CDR1) and SNEGSKA (CDR2) are obtained from the germline V gene (reference sequence). The V and J genes are TRBV20-1 and TRBJ2-5, with no confident D gene call. Judging by the DNA end, TRBJ2-7 fits better; the J call may be wrong. Sequences were obtained from blood. This TCR derives from a girl aged 5 to 17 with multiple sclerosis. The CDR3: CSASTDSYEQYF. The nucleotide sequence is given as TGCAGTGCCTCTACAGATTCCTACGAGCAGTACTTC.